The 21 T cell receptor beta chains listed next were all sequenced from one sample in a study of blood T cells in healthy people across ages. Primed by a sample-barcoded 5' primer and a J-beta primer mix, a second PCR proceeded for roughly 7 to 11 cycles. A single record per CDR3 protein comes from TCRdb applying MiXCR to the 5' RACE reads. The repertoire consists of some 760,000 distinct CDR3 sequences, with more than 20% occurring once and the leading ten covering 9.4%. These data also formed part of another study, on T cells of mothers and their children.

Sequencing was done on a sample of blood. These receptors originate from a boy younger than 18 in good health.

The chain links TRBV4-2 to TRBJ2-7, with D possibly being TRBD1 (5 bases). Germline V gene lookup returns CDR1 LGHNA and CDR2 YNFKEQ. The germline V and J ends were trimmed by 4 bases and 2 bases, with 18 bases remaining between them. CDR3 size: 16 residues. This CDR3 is CASSPPMGRAPYEQYF. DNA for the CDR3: TGTGCCAGCAGCCCGCCCATGGGCAGGGCTCCCTACGAGCAGTACTTC.

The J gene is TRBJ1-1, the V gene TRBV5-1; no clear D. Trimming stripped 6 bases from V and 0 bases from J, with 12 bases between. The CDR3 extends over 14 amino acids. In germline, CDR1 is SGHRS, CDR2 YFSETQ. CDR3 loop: CASTYSSMNTEAFF. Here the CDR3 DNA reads TGCGCCAGCACCTACTCGTCGATGAACACTGAAGCTTTCTTT.

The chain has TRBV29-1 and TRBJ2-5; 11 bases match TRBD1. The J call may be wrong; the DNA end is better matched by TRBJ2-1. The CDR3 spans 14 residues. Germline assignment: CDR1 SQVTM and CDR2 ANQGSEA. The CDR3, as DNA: TGCAGCGCTAGGGACAGGGGGAATGACAATGAGCAGTTCTTC. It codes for CSARDRGNDNEQFF.

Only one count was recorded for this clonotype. CDR3 sequence (DNA): TGTGCCAGCAGCTTGTGCAGGGGAGAGACCCAGTACTTC. This sequence encodes CASSLCRGETQYF. The V call is TRBV5-4, the J call TRBJ2-5; the D gene is possibly TRBD1 (6 bases). CDR1 SGHNT and CDR2 YYREEE come from the germline V gene (reference sequence). The CDR3 length is 13 residues. V was clipped by 1 base and J by 4 bases, with 8 bases between them.

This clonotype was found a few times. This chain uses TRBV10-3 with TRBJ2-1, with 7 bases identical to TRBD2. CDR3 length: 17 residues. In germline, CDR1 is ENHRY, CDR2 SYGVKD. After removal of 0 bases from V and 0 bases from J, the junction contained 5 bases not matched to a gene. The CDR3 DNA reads TGTGCCATCAGTGAGTCGAGAGCGGGGAACTCCTACAATGAGCAGTTCTTC. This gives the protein CAISESRAGNSYNEQFF.

CDR3 in DNA: TGTGCCAGCGCCCCCAACCCGGCTAGCGGGCATTTAAACATTCAGTACTTC. It encodes CASAPNPASGHLNIQYF. This chain uses TRBV4-2 with TRBJ2-4, with 8 bases matching TRBD2. CDR1 and CDR2 (germline): LGHNA, YNFKEQ. CDR3 length equals 17 residues. V was pared by 8 bases and J by 6 bases, with 18 bases of the junction left unmatched.

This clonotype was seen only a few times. CDR3 sequence reads: CASSLFSGGPEDTQYF. In nucleotides, the CDR3 is TGCGCCAGCAGCTTGTTTAGCGGGGGGCCGGAAGATACGCAGTATTTT. J is TRBJ2-3 and V is TRBV5-1; TRBD2 aligns across 10 bases. Trimming at V came to 1 base and at J to 5 bases, leaving 7 bases not matched to a gene. Germline values: CDR1 SGHRS, CDR2 YFSETQ. The CDR3 has 16 residues. The complete variable domain, with remaining parts taken from reference TRBV5-1 and TRBJ2-3, reads KAGVTQTPRYLIKTRGQQVTLSCSPISGHRSVSWYQQTPGQGLQFLFEYFSETQRNKGNFPGRFSGRQFSNSRSEMNVSTLELGDSALYLCASSLFSGGPEDTQYFGPGTRLTVL.

CDR3 sequence: CSAGGAQEETQYF. In nucleotides, the CDR3 is TGCAGTGCAGGGGGGGCACAGGAAGAGACCCAGTACTTC. V usage is TRBV20-1 and J usage is TRBJ2-5, with D perhaps TRBD2 (7 bases). The germline V and J ends were trimmed by 6 bases and 3 bases, with 14 bases remaining between them. The CDR3 is made up of 13 amino acids. CDR1 and CDR2 from the germline V gene are DFQATT and SNEGSKA (reference sequence).

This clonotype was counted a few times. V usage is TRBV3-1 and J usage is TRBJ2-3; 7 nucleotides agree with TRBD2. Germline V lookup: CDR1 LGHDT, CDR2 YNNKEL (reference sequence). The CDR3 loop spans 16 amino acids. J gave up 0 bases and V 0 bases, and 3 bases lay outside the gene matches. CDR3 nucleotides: TGTGCCAGCAGCCAAGATACGGGGGGTAGCACAGATACGCAGTATTTT. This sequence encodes CASSQDTGGSTDTQYF.

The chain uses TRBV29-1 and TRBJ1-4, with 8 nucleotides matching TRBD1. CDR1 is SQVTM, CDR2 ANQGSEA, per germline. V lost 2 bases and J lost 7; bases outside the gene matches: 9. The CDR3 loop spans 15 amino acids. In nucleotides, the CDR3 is TGCAGCGTTGAAAGGGCAGGGGGCGGAAGTGAAAAACTGTTTTTT. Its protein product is CSVERAGGGSEKLFF.

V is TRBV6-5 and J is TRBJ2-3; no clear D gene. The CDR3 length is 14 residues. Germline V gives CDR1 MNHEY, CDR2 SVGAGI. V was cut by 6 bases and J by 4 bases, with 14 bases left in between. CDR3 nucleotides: TGTGCCAGCAGGGCGAGCCGTGTCCCAGATACGCAGTATTTT. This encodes CASRASRVPDTQYF.

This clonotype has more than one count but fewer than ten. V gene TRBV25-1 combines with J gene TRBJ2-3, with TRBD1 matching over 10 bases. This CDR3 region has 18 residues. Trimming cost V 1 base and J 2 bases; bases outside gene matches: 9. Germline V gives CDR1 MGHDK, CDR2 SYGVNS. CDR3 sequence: CASSEFFAGTGDTDTQYF. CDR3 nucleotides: TGTGCCAGCAGTGAATTCTTTGCCGGGACAGGGGACACAGATACGCAGTATTTT.

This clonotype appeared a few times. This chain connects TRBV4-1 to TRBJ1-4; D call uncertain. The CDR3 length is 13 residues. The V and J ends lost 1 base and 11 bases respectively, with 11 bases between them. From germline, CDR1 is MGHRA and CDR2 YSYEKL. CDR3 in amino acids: CASSQGGRAKLFF. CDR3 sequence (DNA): TGCGCCAGCAGCCAAGGTGGTCGAGCGAAACTGTTTTTT.

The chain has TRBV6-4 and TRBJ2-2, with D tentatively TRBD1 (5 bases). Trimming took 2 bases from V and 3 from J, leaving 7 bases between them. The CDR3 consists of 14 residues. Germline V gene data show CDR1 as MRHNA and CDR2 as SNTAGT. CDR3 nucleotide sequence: TGTGCCAGCAGTGACGGGGCTTACACCGGGGAGCTGTTTTTT. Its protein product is CASSDGAYTGELFF.

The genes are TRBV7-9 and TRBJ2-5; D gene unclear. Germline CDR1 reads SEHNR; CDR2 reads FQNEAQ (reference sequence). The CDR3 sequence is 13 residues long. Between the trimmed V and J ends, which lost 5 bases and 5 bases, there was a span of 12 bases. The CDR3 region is CASSPLDGETQYF. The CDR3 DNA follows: TGTGCCAGCAGCCCCCTGGACGGGGAGACCCAGTACTTC.

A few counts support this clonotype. In DNA form, the CDR3 reads TGTGCCAGCAGTTACTTGGGGGGAAACGAGCAGTACTTC. It codes for CASSYLGGNEQYF. V gene TRBV6-6 combines with J gene TRBJ2-7; D is possibly TRBD2 (6 bases). Germline V gives CDR1 MNHNY, CDR2 SVGAGI (reference sequence). Trimming removed 1 base at V and 5 bases at J, with 9 bases between. This CDR3 has 13 amino acids.

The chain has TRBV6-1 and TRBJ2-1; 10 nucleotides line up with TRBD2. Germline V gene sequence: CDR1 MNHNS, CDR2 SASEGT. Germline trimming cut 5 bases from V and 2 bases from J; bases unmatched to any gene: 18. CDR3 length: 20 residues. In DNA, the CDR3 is TGTGCCAGCAGTAGGGCTTCCTGGAGCGGGGGGGACGCGCCCTACAATGAGCAGTTCTTC. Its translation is CASSRASWSGGDAPYNEQFF.

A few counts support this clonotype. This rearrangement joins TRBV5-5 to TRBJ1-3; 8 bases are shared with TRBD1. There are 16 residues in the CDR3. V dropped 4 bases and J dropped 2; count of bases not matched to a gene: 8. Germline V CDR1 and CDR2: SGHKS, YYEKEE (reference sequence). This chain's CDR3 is CASSAVGQGTGNTIYF. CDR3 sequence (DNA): TGTGCCAGCAGCGCGGTTGGACAGGGAACTGGAAACACCATATATTTT.

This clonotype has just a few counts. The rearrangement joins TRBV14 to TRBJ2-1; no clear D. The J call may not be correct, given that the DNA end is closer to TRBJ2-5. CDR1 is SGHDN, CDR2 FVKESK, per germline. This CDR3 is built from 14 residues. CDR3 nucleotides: TGTGCCAGCAGCCAAGAATGGGACCAAGAGACCCAGTACTTC. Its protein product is CASSQEWDQETQYF.

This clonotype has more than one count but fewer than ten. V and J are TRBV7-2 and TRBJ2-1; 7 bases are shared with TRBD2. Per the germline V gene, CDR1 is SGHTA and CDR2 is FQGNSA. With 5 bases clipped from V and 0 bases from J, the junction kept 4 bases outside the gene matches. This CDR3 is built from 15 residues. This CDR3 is CASSPGTTSYNEQFF. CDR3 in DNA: TGTGCCAGCAGCCCCGGGACTACCTCCTACAATGAGCAGTTCTTC.

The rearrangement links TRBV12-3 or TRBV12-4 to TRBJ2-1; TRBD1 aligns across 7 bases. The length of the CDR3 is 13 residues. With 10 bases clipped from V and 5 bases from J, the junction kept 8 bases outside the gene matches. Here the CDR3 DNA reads TGTGCCACCAGGGACAGCCCGAACAATGAGCAGTTCTTC. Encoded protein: CATRDSPNNEQFF.